This T cell receptor (beta chain) was sequenced during a study of PD-L1 blockade in urothelial cancer (dated by TCRdb to about 2017). Regarding the research as a whole: Therapy was started at some point between 2012 and 2014 for all patients, and atezolizumab 1,200 mg was administered intravenously every 3 weeks. About 85% of the 29 patients were identified as males with urothelial cancer of bladder origin, and a prior smoking history was reported by 18 of 29 patients. Patients had an ECOG performance status of 0 or 1 and had received between 0 and 3 prior chemotherapy regimens. Blood samples were analyzed at two time points: 3 weeks after treatment start (second dose) and 6 weeks after treatment start. Blood samples gave a median of around 140,000 T cells and 77,000 or so unique TCRs, with a median clonality of roughly 0.08. The study was an exploratory multi-omic analysis of somatic, immune and clinical correlates of response to PD-L1 blockade with atezolizumab in urothelial cancer. Pretreatment tumor samples, along with matched peripheral blood collected serially before and after atezolizumab treatment, underwent TCR sequencing. Progression-free survival longer than 6 months counted as durable clinical benefit, and TCR features were additionally tested against both progression-free and overall survival. In the same patients, whole exome sequencing and RNA sequencing of pretreatment tumors were performed in addition to TCR sequencing. Nine patients reached durable clinical benefit, while some 21 patients did not. Around 29 patients had pretreatment blood TCR-seq, about 25 had at least one posttreatment blood collection, and about 25 had tumor TCR-seq. Study-wide findings and limitations: A pretreatment peripheral blood TCR clonality below the median was linked to improved progression-free and overall survival. Patients with durable benefit showed greater expansion of tumor-associated TCR clones in peripheral blood 3 weeks after starting treatment (n ≈ 23, p = 0.022). Because the sample size was small (n = 29) and many of the analyses were exploratory, the results are meant to be hypothesis-generating.

About this clone itself: Its antigen remains undetermined. No clone much larger than this one lies a single base away; base qualities are absent.

Measured from the cysteine to the phenylalanine, the CDR3 is 12 residues long. Just CDR3 DNA is preserved here, 36 bases in frame from base 1. V and J are trimmed by 6 bases and 6 bases, and the gene matches miss 2 bases of the junction. CDR1 and CDR2, per the germline V gene, are SGHTA and FQGNSA. A cohort of 25 to 30 patients with locally advanced or metastatic urothelial carcinoma, treated at Memorial Sloan Kettering on a trial protocol, was included. Peripheral blood mononuclear cells were collected pretreatment and during treatment, with between 1 and 8 total time points per patient. The Qiagen DNeasy Blood extraction kit was used to purify genomic DNA from total PBMCs and from tumor samples. PBMCs were collected pretreatment and during treatment, and were isolated and stored as previously described. To estimate absolute template abundance from read counts, synthetic TCR analog templates were spiked into each PCR. The immunoSEQ assay used bias-controlled V and J gene primers to amplify TCRbeta CDR3 regions from genomic DNA. Sequencing of rearranged TCRbeta segments was performed at approximately 20X coverage. In the source study's methods: Sequencing errors were corrected by clustering, and CDR3s were annotated against IMGT so that V, D and J genes could be assigned. Only productive TCRbeta rearrangements were used in downstream analyses, excluding out-of-frame or stop-codon sequences. Clonality was calculated as one minus the Shannon entropy normalized by the log of the number of unique productive sequences. Fisher's exact test with Benjamini-Hochberg correction, using a cutoff of adjusted p below 0.01, was how clones that differed between time points or between blood and tumor were identified. As stored in TCRdb, this immuneACCESS dataset retains in-frame rearrangements with V and J assigned. A fraction of the clones does not appear; measured against another copy, unresolved V genes explain less than half of the discrepancy, and the remainder lacks a known reason. That table furnishes V, J and clone size, whereas the DNA furnished D and trimming. This sample lists about 37,000 clones; about 79% were detected once. Roughly a sixth of the sample is held by the ten biggest clonotypes.

This receptor was obtained from a man aged 60-69 years with urothelial cancer. The chain was built from TRBV7-2 and TRBJ2-3, with TRBD2 identical over 8 junction bases. Here the sequenced sample was PBMCs, taken around atezolizumab (anti-PD-L1) treatment. The CDR3 has the sequence CASSSSGDTQYF. The sequenced DNA is TGTGCCAGCAGTTCTAGCGGGGATACGCAGTATTTT.